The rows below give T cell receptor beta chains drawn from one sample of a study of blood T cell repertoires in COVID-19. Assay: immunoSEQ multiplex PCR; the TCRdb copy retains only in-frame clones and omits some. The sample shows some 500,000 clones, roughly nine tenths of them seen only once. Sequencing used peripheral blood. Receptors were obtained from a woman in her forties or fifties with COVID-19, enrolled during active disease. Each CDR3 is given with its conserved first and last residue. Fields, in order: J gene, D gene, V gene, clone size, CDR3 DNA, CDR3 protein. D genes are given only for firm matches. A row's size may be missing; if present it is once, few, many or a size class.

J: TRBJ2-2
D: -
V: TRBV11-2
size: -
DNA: TGTGCCAGCAGCCGCAGGGGTGGAACCGGGGAGCTGTTTTTT
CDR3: CASSRRGGTGELFF

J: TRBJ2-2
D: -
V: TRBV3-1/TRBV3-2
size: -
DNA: TGTGCCAGCAGCCAAGGACGGGTTGGGGAGCTGTTTTTT
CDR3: CASSQGRVGELFF

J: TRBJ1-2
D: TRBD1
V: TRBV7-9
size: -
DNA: TGTGCCAGCAGCGCCCCGAGACAGGGTGGGGAAGGCTATGGCTACACCTTC
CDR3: CASSAPRQGGEGYGYTF

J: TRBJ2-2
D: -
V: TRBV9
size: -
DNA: TGTGCCAGCAGCCGGAGGGGGGGCACCGGGGAGCTGTTTTTT
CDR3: CASSRRGGTGELFF

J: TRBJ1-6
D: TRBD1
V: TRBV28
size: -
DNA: TGTGCCAGCAGTTCCGGGACAGGGTATTCACCCCTCCACTTT
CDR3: CASSSGTGYSPLHF

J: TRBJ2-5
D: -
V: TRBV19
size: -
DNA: TGTGCCACCGACAGTCAAGAGACCCAGTACTTC
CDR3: CATDSQETQYF

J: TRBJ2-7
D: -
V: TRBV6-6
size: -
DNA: TGTGCCAGCAGTTCTCAGTACGAGCAGTACTTC
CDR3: CASSSQYEQYF

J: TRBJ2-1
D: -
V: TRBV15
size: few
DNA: TGTGCCACCAGCAGAGATACACGTCGGAGCTCCTACAATGAGCAGTTCTTC
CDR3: CATSRDTRRSSYNEQFF

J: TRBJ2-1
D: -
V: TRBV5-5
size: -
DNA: TGTGCCAGCAGCCGCGGGTACAATGAGCAGTTCTTC
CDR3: CASSRGYNEQFF

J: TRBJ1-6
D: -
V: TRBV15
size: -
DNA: TGTGCCACCAGCAGAGATGGATGGGGAGGCTGGGCACCCCTCCACTTT
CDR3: CATSRDGWGGWAPLHF

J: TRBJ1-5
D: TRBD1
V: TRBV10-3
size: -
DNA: TGTGCCATCAGTGAGGACAGGGATCAGCCCCAGCATTTT
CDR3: CAISEDRDQPQHF

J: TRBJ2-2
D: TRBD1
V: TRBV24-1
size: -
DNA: TGTGCCACCAGTGACCGACAGGGCAGGGGCGACACCGGGGAGCTGTTTTTT
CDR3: CATSDRQGRGDTGELFF

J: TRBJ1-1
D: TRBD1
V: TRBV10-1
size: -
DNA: TGCGCCAGCAGTCCAGGGGGCGGGGATGAAGCTTTCTTT
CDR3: CASSPGGGDEAFF

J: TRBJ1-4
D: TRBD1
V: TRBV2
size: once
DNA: TGTGCCAGCAGTCTCGGGACAGGGGAGGAAAAACTGTTTTTT
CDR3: CASSLGTGEEKLFF

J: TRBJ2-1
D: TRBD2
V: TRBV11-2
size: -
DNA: TGTGCCAGCAGCCCAGCGGGGGGCTACAATGAGCAGTTCTTC
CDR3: CASSPAGGYNEQFF

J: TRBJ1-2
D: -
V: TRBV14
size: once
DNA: TGTGCCAGCAGCCCCCTTTCAGGGCCCGGCTACACCTTC
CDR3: CASSPLSGPGYTF

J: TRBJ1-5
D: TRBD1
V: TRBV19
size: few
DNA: TGTGCCAGTAGTGGCACAGGGGCCGCGGGGCCCCAGCATTTT
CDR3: CASSGTGAAGPQHF

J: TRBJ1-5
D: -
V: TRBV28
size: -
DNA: TGTGCCAGCAGTTACGGCTTGGAGCAGCCCCAGCATTTT
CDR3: CASSYGLEQPQHF

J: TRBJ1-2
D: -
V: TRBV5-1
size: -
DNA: TGCGCCAGCAGCTTGCCTGCAGACATCTATGGCTACACCTTC
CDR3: CASSLPADIYGYTF

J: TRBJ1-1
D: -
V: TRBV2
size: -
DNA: TGTGCCAGGGGGGAGGGTTACATGAACACTGAAGCTTTCTTT
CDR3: CARGEGYMNTEAFF